A single sample gave rise to the 20 T cell receptor beta chains below, sequenced in a study of T cell changes during pregnancy in multiple sclerosis. Sequencing was performed with immunoSEQ multiplex PCR; in TCRdb, only in-frame clones are kept and a portion is missing. The data contain tens of thousands of clones, under 90% of them singletons. Material: peripheral blood, obtained in the first trimester of pregnancy. The receptors here all came from a female donor in good health, enrolled as a control in a pregnancy study.

The chain uses TRBV30 and TRBJ1-5; 8 bases map to TRBD1. The germline V gene has CDR1 GTSNPN and CDR2 SVGIG (reference sequence). V dropped 2 bases and J dropped 3; count of bases not matched to a gene: 9. This CDR3 is 16 amino acids long. CDR3 in DNA: TGTGCCTGGAGTCCTAGGACAGGGAGTACCAATCAGCCCCAGCATTTT. This gives the protein CAWSPRTGSTNQPQHF.

Comment on this clone: At one of its ends the junction is not consistent with the germline gene, which may arise from a read error. This chain uses TRBV7-2 with TRBJ2-7; D possibly corresponds to TRBD2 (6 bases). Germline loops: CDR1 SGHTA, CDR2 FQGNSA. The CDR3 extends over 15 amino acids. The CDR3 nucleotides are TGTGCCAGCAGCTTAGGAGGTAGCGGATCCTATGAGCAGTACTTC. Residues: CASSLGGSGSYEQYF.

This clone is a singleton in its sample. The rearrangement links TRBV18 to TRBJ2-5, with D uncertain. Germline CDR1 is KGHSH and CDR2 is LQKENI. CDR3 length equals 15 residues. Trimming took off 2 bases at V and 5 bases at J, with 15 bases between the two ends. CDR3 bases: TGTGCCAGCTCACCAAACGATGGCGGTGGGGAGACCCAGTACTTC. This encodes CASSPNDGGGETQYF.

The table lists this clone with a few counts. The chain joins TRBV13 to TRBJ2-7, with TRBD2 matching over 9 bases. V shed 4 bases and J 5 bases; nucleotides not matched to a gene: 9. Germline loops: CDR1 PRHDT, CDR2 FYEKMQ (reference sequence). The CDR3 is 15 amino acids. CDR3 in DNA: TGTGCCAGCAGCTCCCTGGGCGGGAGGGCTGACGAGCAGTACTTC. Its translation is CASSSLGGRADEQYF.

The chain uses TRBV4-2 and TRBJ2-7; possible D gene TRBD1, 6 bases. The length of the CDR3 is 16 residues. Germline V gene sequence: CDR1 LGHNA, CDR2 YNFKEQ. The ends were cut back, 0 bases at V and 2 bases at J, with 14 bases in the middle. The CDR3 sequence is CASSQDWGQKAYEQYF. CDR3 coding DNA: TGTGCCAGCAGCCAAGATTGGGGGCAAAAGGCCTACGAGCAGTACTTC.

This chain connects TRBV27 to TRBJ1-2; the D is unclear. CDR1 is MNHEY, CDR2 SMNVEV, per germline (reference sequence). The length of the CDR3 is 15 residues. The ends were cut back, 0 bases at V and 0 bases at J, with 8 bases in the middle. CDR3 nucleotide sequence: TGTGCCAGCAGTTTATCCCAAAACTCTAACTATGGCTACACCTTC. Translated, it gives CASSLSQNSNYGYTF.

This chain links TRBV25-1 with TRBJ1-3; 8 nucleotides align to TRBD1. After removal of 1 base from V and 0 bases from J, the junction contained 2 bases not matched to a gene. CDR1 is MGHDK, CDR2 SYGVNS, per germline. The CDR3 extends over 16 amino acids. CDR3 sequence: CASSELGQDSGNTIYF. The CDR3 DNA is TGTGCCAGCAGTGAATTGGGACAGGACTCTGGAAACACCATATATTTT.

The chain uses TRBV7-9 and TRBJ2-1; a weak D match, TRBD1 (6 bases). Germline CDR1 is SEHNR and CDR2 is FQNEAQ (reference sequence). CDR3 size: 15 residues. V was pared by 1 base and J by 3 bases, with 10 bases between. CDR3 coding DNA: TGTGCCAGCAGCTTAGAGGGGGTCCGCTACAATGAGCAGTTCTTC. This sequence encodes CASSLEGVRYNEQFF.

The rearrangement links TRBV6-5 to TRBJ2-5, with TRBD2 matching 7 bases. V lost 9 bases to trimming and J lost 4 bases; unmatched junction nucleotides: 11. This CDR3 is built from 14 residues. Germline assignment: CDR1 MNHEY and CDR2 SVGAGI. CDR3 bases: TGTGCCAGTTCCCTGTTACTAGCGTCAGAGACCCAGTACTTC. This encodes CASSLLLASETQYF.

The chain combines TRBV6-5 with TRBJ1-1, with no clear D. This CDR3 comprises 13 residues. V dropped 2 bases and J dropped 0 bases, with 4 bases sitting between them. The germline V gene has CDR1 MNHEY and CDR2 SVGAGI. The DNA for the CDR3 is TGTGCCAGCAGTTACAGCTTGAACACTGAAGCTTTCTTT. This translates into CASSYSLNTEAFF.

This clone was counted once. The chain links TRBV28 to TRBJ1-1; 8 bases are a match to TRBD1. The V segment lost 1 base and the J segment 2 bases; nucleotides outside the gene matches: 3. Per the germline V gene, CDR1 is MDHEN and CDR2 is SYDVKM. There are 15 residues in the CDR3. This CDR3 reads CASSLFQGANTEAFF. CDR3 nucleotides: TGTGCCAGCAGTTTATTTCAGGGGGCTAACACTGAAGCTTTCTTT.

This clone was seen a single time. The chain is built from TRBV9 and TRBJ2-3, with D maybe TRBD2 (5 bases). V was trimmed by 0 bases and J by 6 bases, leaving 11 bases between them. The CDR3 extends over 14 amino acids. Germline V gene lookup returns CDR1 SGDLS and CDR2 YYNGEE. The CDR3 DNA is TGTGCCAGCAGCGTAGAGGAGGACGGGGATACGCAGTATTTT. This gives the protein CASSVEEDGDTQYF.

This chain links TRBV5-5 with TRBJ1-6; 9 positions match TRBD1. Germline assignment: CDR1 SGHKS and CDR2 YYEKEE (reference sequence). The trim removed 4 bases at V and 8 bases at J, leaving 4 bases unmatched. The CDR3 has 14 amino acids. CDR3 sequence: CASSLDRGDSPLHF. The CDR3 DNA sequence: TGTGCCAGCAGCCTAGACAGGGGGGATTCACCCCTCCACTTT.

The V call is TRBV6-5, the J call TRBJ1-5; 7 nucleotides match TRBD1. The CDR3 covers 15 residues. Germline V gene sequence: CDR1 MNHEY, CDR2 SVGAGI. V was pared by 0 bases and J by 4 bases, with 3 bases of the junction left unmatched. Written as DNA, the CDR3 is TGTGCCAGCAGTTACTCGGGACAGCCAAATCAGCCCCAGCATTTT. It is translated as CASSYSGQPNQPQHF.

This clone showed up just once. J is TRBJ2-7 and V is TRBV6-1, with D possibly being TRBD2 (5 bases). Germline V gene lookup returns CDR1 MNHNS and CDR2 SASEGT. The CDR3 extends over 12 amino acids. Trimming cost V 5 bases and J 5 bases, with 10 bases left between them. CDR3 sequence: CASSKDWDEQYF. CDR3 nucleotides: TGTGCCAGCAGTAAGGACTGGGACGAGCAGTACTTC.

This sequence joins TRBV10-3 and TRBJ1-3; possible D gene TRBD1, 6 bases. CDR1 is ENHRY, CDR2 SYGVKD, per germline. The CDR3 runs to 16 residues. CDR3 protein: CAASTAGGASGNTIYF. As DNA, the CDR3 is TGTGCAGCATCCACCGCGGGGGGCGCTTCTGGAAACACCATATATTTT.

The chain recombines TRBV7-3 with TRBJ2-2; tentatively, D is TRBD2 (6 bases). V dropped 9 bases and J dropped 0 bases, with 17 bases sitting between them. The CDR3 totals 16 residues. The germline CDR1 and CDR2 sequences are SGHTA and FQGTGA. This chain's CDR3 is CARLFGAGTNTGELFF. CDR3 sequence (DNA): TGTGCCAGGCTGTTTGGTGCGGGGACGAACACCGGGGAGCTGTTTTTT.

The count of this clone is one. Other DNA variants within this sample encode the same CDR3. The rearrangement uses TRBV6-5 and TRBJ2-5; 12 positions match TRBD2. Germline V gives CDR1 MNHEY, CDR2 SVGAGI. The ends lost 6 bases at V and 4 bases at J; junction bases unmatched: 0. The CDR3 runs to 13 residues. In nucleotides, the CDR3 is TGTGCCAGCAGACTAGCGGGAGGAGAGACCCAGTACTTC. Protein sequence: CASRLAGGETQYF.

The CDR3, as DNA: TGCGCCAGCAGCGTCGGACAGGGCGGTGGCTACACCTTC. Its protein product is CASSVGQGGGYTF. J is TRBJ1-2 and V is TRBV5-1; the match to TRBD1 covers 8 bases. V lost 4 bases and J lost 7; bases outside the gene matches: 6. Germline CDR1 and CDR2: SGHRS and YFSETQ. The CDR3 contains 13 residues. The whole variable domain, filled in from reference TRBV5-1 and TRBJ1-2, reads KAGVTQTPRYLIKTRGQQVTLSCSPISGHRSVSWYQQTPGQGLQFLFEYFSETQRNKGNFPGRFSGRQFSNSRSEMNVSTLELGDSALYLCASSVGQGGGYTFGSGTRLTVV.

The chain combines TRBV5-4 with TRBJ2-7, with D unclear. Germline CDR1 is SGHNT and CDR2 is YYREEE (reference sequence). The V and J ends lost 0 bases and 0 bases respectively, with 10 bases between them. This CDR3 has 15 residues. The CDR3 protein is CASSLDGSSSYEQYF. The CDR3 DNA follows: TGTGCCAGCAGCTTGGACGGGTCGAGCTCCTACGAGCAGTACTTC.